These T cell receptor beta chains were read from a single sample in a study of cytomegalovirus exposure and HLA in healthy donors. Sequenced by immunoSEQ multiplex PCR; TCRdb stores in-frame clones only, minus some. Among about 57,000 clones, 65% to 90% were seen once, and the ten largest hold more than 3.5%. The specimen sequenced was PBMCs. These receptors were taken from a man aged 25 to 45 in good health and CMV-seronegative. CDR3s include the opening cysteine and the closing phenylalanine or tryptophan. D genes are given only for firm matches. The listing skips clone size in some rows; elsewhere it reads once, few, many or a size class.

V	J	D	size	DNA	CDR3
TRBV12-5	TRBJ1-1	-	-	TGTGCTAGTGGCCCAAACCCGGGACAAACTAACACTGAAGCTTTCTTT	CASGPNPGQTNTEAFF
TRBV11-2	TRBJ2-3	TRBD2	-	TGTGCCAGCAGACCTAGCGGGAGGGGCATAAATACGCAGTATTTT	CASRPSGRGINTQYF
TRBV27	TRBJ2-1	TRBD1	-	TGTGCCAGCAGTTTAATAGGAGATAGGGGGCCGGACGAGCAGTTCTTC	CASSLIGDRGPDEQFF
TRBV28	TRBJ1-1	TRBD1	-	TGTGCCAGCAGTCCGCCGACAGGGTGGAACACTGAAGCTTTCTTT	CASSPPTGWNTEAFF
TRBV29-1	TRBJ2-1	TRBD2	-	TGCAGCGTAGACTCAGTAGCGGGGAGCTCCTACAATGAGCAGTTCTTC	CSVDSVAGSSYNEQFF
TRBV5-1	TRBJ1-2	-	few	TGCGCCAGCAGGGATGTGGGGACAAACGGCTACACCTTC	CASRDVGTNGYTF
TRBV12-5	TRBJ1-4	-	-	TGTGCTAGTGGTGAACAGGGTCCTAATGAAAAACTGTTTTTT	CASGEQGPNEKLFF
TRBV7-7	TRBJ2-7	TRBD1	-	TGTGCTAGCAGCTTAGGGCAGGGGGCGGCATACGAGCAGTACTTC	CASSLGQGAAYEQYF
TRBV9	TRBJ2-7	-	-	TGTGCCAGCAGCCCCCGGGGACAACACAACTACGAGCAGTACTTC	CASSPRGQHNYEQYF
TRBV2	TRBJ1-1	TRBD1	-	TGTGCCAGCAGTGGGGGGACAGGACGGAACACTGAAGCTTTCTTT	CASSGGTGRNTEAFF
TRBV15	TRBJ2-7	-	-	TGTGCCACCAGCAGAGATCGAGGGAGCAGCTACGAGCAGTACTTC	CATSRDRGSSYEQYF
TRBV7-8	TRBJ2-7	-	-	TGTGCCAGCAGCTTATCAGGATGGCGGGATGCCTACGAGCAGTACTTC	CASSLSGWRDAYEQYF
TRBV9	TRBJ2-2	TRBD2	-	TGCGCCAGCAGCGTAGGGAGCGGGGGCTACACCGGGGAGCTGTTTTTT	CASSVGSGGYTGELFF
TRBV11-2	TRBJ2-3	TRBD2	-	TGTGCCAGCAGCTTGGGGACTAGCAGGAGCACAGATACGCAGTATTTT	CASSLGTSRSTDTQYF
TRBV7-7	TRBJ1-3	-	-	TGTGCCAGACTAGAGGGCATCCCCTCTGGAAACACCATATATTTT	CARLEGIPSGNTIYF
TRBV6-5	TRBJ1-1	-	few	TGTGCCAGCAGTTACGAGGTTAACACTGAAGCTTTCTTT	CASSYEVNTEAFF
TRBV11-2	TRBJ2-5	TRBD2	-	TGTGCCAGCAGCTTAGAGCCCCTAGCGGGAGAGAGGAGGGAGATCCAGTACTTC	CASSLEPLAGERREIQYF
TRBV18	TRBJ2-1	TRBD2	-	TGTGCCAGCTCACCCCGTGGTAGTAGCGGGAGTATATCCTACAATGAGCAGTTCTTC	CASSPRGSSGSISYNEQFF
TRBV7-3	TRBJ2-1	-	-	TGTGCCAGCAGCTTAACGGGTTCCTTGAGGGGGGGCCGGAATGAGCAGTTCTTC	CASSLTGSLRGGRNEQFF
TRBV15	TRBJ2-1	TRBD2	-	TGTGCCACCAGCAGAGATCAGGGACTAGCTTTGGTCTTC	CATSRDQGLALVF
TRBV2	TRBJ2-1	-	-	TGTGCCAGCAGTGTACGACAGGACCGCTCCTACAATGAGCAGTTCTTC	CASSVRQDRSYNEQFF
TRBV7-3	TRBJ2-1	TRBD2	-	TGTGCCAGCAGCCCTCTCCGGGGTAGCGGGTTAAAGTTCTTC	CASSPLRGSGLKFF
TRBV30	TRBJ1-2	TRBD1	-	TGTGCCTGGAATCGGGACAGCGACTATGGCTACACCTTC	CAWNRDSDYGYTF
TRBV11-1	TRBJ1-2	TRBD1	-	TGTGCCAGCAGTTTCGACAGGGGTTATGGCTACACCTTC	CASSFDRGYGYTF
TRBV7-8	TRBJ2-7	-	-	TGTGCCAGCAGCTTAGAGACAATTTTCTCCTACGAGCAGTACTTC	CASSLETIFSYEQYF
TRBV19	TRBJ1-2	-	-	TGTGCCACCTCGGACGGGGGGAACTATGGCTACACCTTC	CATSDGGNYGYTF
TRBV5-1	TRBJ2-3	TRBD2	-	TGCGCCAGCAGCGCACTGCTAGGTAGCGGGGGTACAGATACGCAGTATTTT	CASSALLGSGGTDTQYF
TRBV5-1	TRBJ2-5	-	-	TGCGCCAGCAGCTTGGTAGTGGGGGCTCAAGAGACCCAGTACTTC	CASSLVVGAQETQYF
TRBV27	TRBJ2-7	TRBD2	-	TGTGCCAGCCTTCCTAGGAGCGGGGGGACAAGCTCCTACGAGCAGTACTTC	CASLPRSGGTSSYEQYF
TRBV11-2	TRBJ2-1	TRBD2	-	TGTGCCAGCGCCCCGGGGGGGGAGCAGTTCTTC	CASAPGGEQFF
TRBV10-3	TRBJ1-6	TRBD1	few	TGTGCCAGCAGTGTGGGGACAGGGAGTAATTCACCCCTCCACTTT	CASSVGTGSNSPLHF
TRBV6-6	TRBJ2-2	-	-	TGTGCCACCCTCCGGGTTAAAAACACCGGGGAGCTGTTTTTT	CATLRVKNTGELFF
TRBV5-4	TRBJ1-6	TRBD1	-	TGTGCCAGCAGCTCACCGGGACAGGGACCTATGAATTCACCCCTCCACTTT	CASSSPGQGPMNSPLHF
TRBV7-8	TRBJ2-7	-	-	TGTGCCAGCAGCTTAGTTGTTACACGGGAGCCAATCTACGAGCAGTACTTC	CASSLVVTREPIYEQYF
TRBV6-1	TRBJ2-1	TRBD2	-	TGTGCCAGCAGTGACAGGGGACTAGCGGGGGGGCCAGGCAATGAGCAGTTCTTC	CASSDRGLAGGPGNEQFF
TRBV30	TRBJ1-1	TRBD1	-	TGTGCCTACGACAGGGCTAACACTGAAGCTTTCTTT	CAYDRANTEAFF
TRBV19	TRBJ2-7	-	-	TGTGCCAGTAGTATAGCCCCATCCTACGAGCAGTACTTC	CASSIAPSYEQYF
TRBV9	TRBJ2-3	TRBD2	-	TGTGCCAGCAGCGTAGGGCCCCAGCGGGGTGGAGATACGCAGTATTTT	CASSVGPQRGGDTQYF
TRBV27	TRBJ2-7	TRBD1	-	TGTGCCAGCAGTTTATCGAGGGACAGGGGTCACGAGCAGTACTTC	CASSLSRDRGHEQYF
TRBV6-5	TRBJ1-5	-	-	TGTGCCAGCAGTTACTCGGAGGGCGGCAATCAGCCCCAGCATTTT	CASSYSEGGNQPQHF
TRBV18	TRBJ2-7	-	-	TGTGCCAGCTCACCCCGTTCGGTTGACTACGAGCAGTACTTC	CASSPRSVDYEQYF
TRBV6-5	TRBJ1-6	TRBD1	-	TGTGCCAGCTCGGTTGAGGGGGCGACTAATTCACCCCTCCACTTT	CASSVEGATNSPLHF
TRBV19	TRBJ2-7	TRBD2	-	TGTGCCAGTAGTGGGTCGGGGGGAGGCGAGCAGTACTTC	CASSGSGGGEQYF
TRBV6-6	TRBJ1-1	TRBD1	few	TGTGCCAGCATCGGGCAGGGGGACGCTGAAGCTTTCTTT	CASIGQGDAEAFF
TRBV7-2	TRBJ2-7	-	-	TGTGCCAGCAGCACCAGGGCCCCCTACGAGCAGTACTTC	CASSTRAPYEQYF
TRBV7-9	TRBJ2-7	TRBD1	-	TGTGCCAGCAGCAATTCCCCGGACAGGGGGGTCTCCTACGAGCAGTACTTC	CASSNSPDRGVSYEQYF
TRBV6-6	TRBJ2-1	-	once	TGTGCCAGCTCGGGCAGGGGAGATGTCTCCTACAATGAGCAGTTCTTC	CASSGRGDVSYNEQFF
TRBV7-2	TRBJ2-7	TRBD1	-	TGTGCCAGCAGCTTTTCGCAAGGACAGGGGGCTACCTACGAGCAGTACTTC	CASSFSQGQGATYEQYF
TRBV30	TRBJ1-2	-	-	TGTGCCTGGATGCCCCCGGGTCCAAACCTTACATATGGCTACACCTTC	CAWMPPGPNLTYGYTF
TRBV7-9	TRBJ1-1	-	-	TGTGCCAGCAGCGCCGAGAACAGGTGGGGTGAAGCTTTCTTT	CASSAENRWGEAFF
TRBV15	TRBJ2-2	-	-	TGTGCCACCAGCAGCGGGGTGGGGGCGAGAGAGGGGGAGCTGTTTTTT	CATSSGVGAREGELFF
TRBV5-1	TRBJ2-5	TRBD2	once	TGCGCCAGCAGCTTAAGGGGGACTAGCGAAGAGACCCAGTACTTC	CASSLRGTSEETQYF
TRBV5-1	TRBJ1-1	-	-	TGCGCCAGCAGCTCGACAGGGAACACTGAAGCTTTCTTT	CASSSTGNTEAFF
TRBV19	TRBJ2-1	TRBD2	-	TGTGCCAGTAGTATTCTGGCGGGAGTTGTCGATGAGCAGTTCTTC	CASSILAGVVDEQFF